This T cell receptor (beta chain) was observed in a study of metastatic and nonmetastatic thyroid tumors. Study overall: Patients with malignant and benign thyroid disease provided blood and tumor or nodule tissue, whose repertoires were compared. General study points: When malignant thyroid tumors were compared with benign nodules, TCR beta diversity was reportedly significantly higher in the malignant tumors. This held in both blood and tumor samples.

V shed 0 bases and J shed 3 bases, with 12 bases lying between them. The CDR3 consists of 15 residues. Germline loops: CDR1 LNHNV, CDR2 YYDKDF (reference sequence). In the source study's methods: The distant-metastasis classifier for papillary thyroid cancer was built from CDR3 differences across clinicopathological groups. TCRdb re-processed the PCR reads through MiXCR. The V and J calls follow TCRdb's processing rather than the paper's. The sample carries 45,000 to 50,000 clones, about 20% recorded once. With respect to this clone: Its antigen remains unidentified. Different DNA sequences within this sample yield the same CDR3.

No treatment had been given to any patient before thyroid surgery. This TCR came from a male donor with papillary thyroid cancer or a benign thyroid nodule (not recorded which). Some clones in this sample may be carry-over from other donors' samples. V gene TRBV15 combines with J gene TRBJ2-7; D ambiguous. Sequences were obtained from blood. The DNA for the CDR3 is TGTGCCACCAGCAGAGAGGGAAACAGCAACTACGAGCAGTACTTC. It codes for CATSREGNSNYEQYF.